This TCR beta chain was obtained from a study of T cells after yellow fever vaccination. About the study: Preparation of the low-cell-number fractions used SMART-Seq v4 Ultra Low Input.

Generation of TCR cDNA used 5'RACE template switching (which added a universal primer site and UMIs). Each CDR3 protein is one row after TCRdb ran MiXCR on the 5' RACE reads. In the table there are about 240,000 distinct CDR3 sequences, less than 9% of which are singletons. Study-wide results and caveats: Abundant clonotypes from the bulk population could contaminate FACS-sorted repertoires. Reappearing after the booster were most of the clones from primary vaccination (around 96% CD4, 85% to 90% CD8).

This CDR3 contains 14 residues. Germline assignment: CDR1 KGHDR and CDR2 SFDVKD. V lost 12 bases and J 2 bases, leaving 13 bases between the germline ends. As regards this clonotype: Its matching antigen is unknown.

V is TRBV24-1 and J is TRBJ2-6, with D uncertain. Sequences were derived from CD4+ T cells sorted from PBMCs, sampled 15 days after the yellow fever booster vaccination. This clonotype was sampled from a man aged 25 to 45 who received the YFV17D yellow fever vaccine. CDR3: CAAVGQAGANVLTF. Here the CDR3 DNA reads TGTGCCGCCGTCGGGCAGGCTGGGGCCAACGTCCTGACTTTC.